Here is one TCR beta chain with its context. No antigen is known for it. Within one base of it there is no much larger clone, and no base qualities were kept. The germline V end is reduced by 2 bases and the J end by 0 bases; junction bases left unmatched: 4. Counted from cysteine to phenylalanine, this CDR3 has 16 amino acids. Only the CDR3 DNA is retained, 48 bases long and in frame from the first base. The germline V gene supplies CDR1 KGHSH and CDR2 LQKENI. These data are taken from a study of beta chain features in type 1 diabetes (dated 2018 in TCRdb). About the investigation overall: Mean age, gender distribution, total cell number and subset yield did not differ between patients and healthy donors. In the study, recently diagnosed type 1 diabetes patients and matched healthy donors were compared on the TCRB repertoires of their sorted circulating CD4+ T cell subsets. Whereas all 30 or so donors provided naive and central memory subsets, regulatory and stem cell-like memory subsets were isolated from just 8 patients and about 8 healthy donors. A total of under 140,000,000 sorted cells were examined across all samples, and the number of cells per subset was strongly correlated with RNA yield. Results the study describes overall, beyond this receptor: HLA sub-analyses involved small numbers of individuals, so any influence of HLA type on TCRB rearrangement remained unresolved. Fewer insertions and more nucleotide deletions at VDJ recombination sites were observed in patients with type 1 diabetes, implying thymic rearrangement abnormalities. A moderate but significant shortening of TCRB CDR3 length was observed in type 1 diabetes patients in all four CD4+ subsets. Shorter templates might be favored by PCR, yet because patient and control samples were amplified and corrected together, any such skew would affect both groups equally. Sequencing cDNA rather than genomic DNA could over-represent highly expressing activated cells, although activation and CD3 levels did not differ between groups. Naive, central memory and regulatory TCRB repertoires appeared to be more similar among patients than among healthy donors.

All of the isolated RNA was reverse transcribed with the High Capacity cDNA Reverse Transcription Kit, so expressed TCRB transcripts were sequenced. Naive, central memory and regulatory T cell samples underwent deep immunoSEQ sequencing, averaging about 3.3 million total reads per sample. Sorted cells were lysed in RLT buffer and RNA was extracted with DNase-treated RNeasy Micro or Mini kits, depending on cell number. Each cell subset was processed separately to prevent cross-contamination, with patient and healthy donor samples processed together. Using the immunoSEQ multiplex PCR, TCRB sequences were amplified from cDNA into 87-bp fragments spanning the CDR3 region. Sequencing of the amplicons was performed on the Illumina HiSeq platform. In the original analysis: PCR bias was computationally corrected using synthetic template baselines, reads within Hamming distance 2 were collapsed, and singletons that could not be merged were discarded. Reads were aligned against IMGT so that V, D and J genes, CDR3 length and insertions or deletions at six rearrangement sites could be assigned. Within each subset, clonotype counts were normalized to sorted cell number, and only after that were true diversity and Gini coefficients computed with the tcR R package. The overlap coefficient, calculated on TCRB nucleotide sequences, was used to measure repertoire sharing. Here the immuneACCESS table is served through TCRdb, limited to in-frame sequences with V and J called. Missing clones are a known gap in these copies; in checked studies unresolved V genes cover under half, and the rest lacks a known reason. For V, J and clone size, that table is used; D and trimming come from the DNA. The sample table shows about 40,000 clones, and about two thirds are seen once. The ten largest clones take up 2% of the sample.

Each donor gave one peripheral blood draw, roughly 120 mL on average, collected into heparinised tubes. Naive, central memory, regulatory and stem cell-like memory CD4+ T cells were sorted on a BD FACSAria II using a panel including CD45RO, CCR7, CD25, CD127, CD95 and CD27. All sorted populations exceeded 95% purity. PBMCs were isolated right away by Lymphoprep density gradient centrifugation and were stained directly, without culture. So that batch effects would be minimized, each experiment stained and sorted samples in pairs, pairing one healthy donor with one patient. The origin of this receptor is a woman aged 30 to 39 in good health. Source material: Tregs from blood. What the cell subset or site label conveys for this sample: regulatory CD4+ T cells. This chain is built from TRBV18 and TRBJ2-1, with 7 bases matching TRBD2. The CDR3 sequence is CASSPAGALSYNEQFF. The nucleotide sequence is TGTGCCAGCTCACCAGCGGGAGCGCTCTCCTACAATGAGCAGTTCTTC.